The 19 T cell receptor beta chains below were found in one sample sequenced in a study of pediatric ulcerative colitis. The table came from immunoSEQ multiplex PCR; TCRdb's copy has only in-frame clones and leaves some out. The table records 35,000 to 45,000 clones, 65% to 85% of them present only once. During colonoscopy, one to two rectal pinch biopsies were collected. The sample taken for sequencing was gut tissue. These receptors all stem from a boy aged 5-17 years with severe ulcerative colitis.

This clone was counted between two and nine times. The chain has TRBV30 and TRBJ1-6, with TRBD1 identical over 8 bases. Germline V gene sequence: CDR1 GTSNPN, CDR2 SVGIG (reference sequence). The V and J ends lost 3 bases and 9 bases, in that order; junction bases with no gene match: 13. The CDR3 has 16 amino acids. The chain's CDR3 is CAWSRDRGRSGSPLHF. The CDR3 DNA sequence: TGTGCCTGGAGCCGCGACAGGGGAAGGTCAGGTTCACCCCTCCACTTT.

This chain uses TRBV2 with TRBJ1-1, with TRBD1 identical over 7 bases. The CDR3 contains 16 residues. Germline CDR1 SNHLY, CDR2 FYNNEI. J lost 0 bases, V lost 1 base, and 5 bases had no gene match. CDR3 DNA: TGTGCCAGCAGTGAAGGGACAGGACATTTGAACACTGAAGCTTTCTTT. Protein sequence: CASSEGTGHLNTEAFF.

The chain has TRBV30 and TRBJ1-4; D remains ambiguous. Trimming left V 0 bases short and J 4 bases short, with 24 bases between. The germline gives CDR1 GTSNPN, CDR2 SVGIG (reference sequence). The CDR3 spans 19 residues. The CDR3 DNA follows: TGTGCCTGGAGTGTTTGGGAGGGCAGAACCTTGCGGGATAATGAAAAACTGTTTTTT. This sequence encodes CAWSVWEGRTLRDNEKLFF.

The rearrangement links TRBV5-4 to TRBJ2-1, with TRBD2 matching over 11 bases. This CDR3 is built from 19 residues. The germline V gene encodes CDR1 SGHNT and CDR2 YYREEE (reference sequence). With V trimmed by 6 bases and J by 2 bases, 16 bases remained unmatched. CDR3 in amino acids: CASMTGGSGGAMTYNEQFF. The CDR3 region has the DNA TGTGCCAGCATGACCGGTGGTAGCGGGGGGGCCATGACCTACAATGAGCAGTTCTTC.

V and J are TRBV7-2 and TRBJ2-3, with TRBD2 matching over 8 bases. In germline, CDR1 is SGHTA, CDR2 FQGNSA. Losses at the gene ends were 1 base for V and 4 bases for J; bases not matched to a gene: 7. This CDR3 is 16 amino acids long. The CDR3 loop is CASSLVGAGAPDTQYF. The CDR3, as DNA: TGTGCCAGCAGCTTAGTCGGAGCGGGGGCACCAGATACGCAGTATTTT.

This CDR3 reads CASSRVQETQYF. CDR3 sequence (DNA): TGTGCCAGCAGCCGGGTGCAAGAGACCCAGTACTTC. The chain uses TRBV14 and TRBJ2-5; D ambiguous. V was trimmed by 4 bases and J by 2 bases, leaving 5 bases between them. The CDR3 totals 12 residues. Germline CDR1 SGHDN, CDR2 FVKESK.

The CDR3 sequence: CASSRTQGPPTF. The CDR3 nucleotides are TGCGCCAGCAGCCGAACACAGGGGCCTCCGACCTTC. The chain links TRBV4-1 to TRBJ1-2; TRBD1 matches at 7 bases. Germline CDR1 MGHRA, CDR2 YSYEKL. The junction had 10 bases not matched to a gene; V was cut back by 4 bases and J by 14 bases. The CDR3 runs 12 residues.

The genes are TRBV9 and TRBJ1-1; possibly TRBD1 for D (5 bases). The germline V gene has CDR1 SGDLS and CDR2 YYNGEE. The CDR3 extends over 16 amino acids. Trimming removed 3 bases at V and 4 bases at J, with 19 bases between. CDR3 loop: CASSGGGPLSRTEAFF. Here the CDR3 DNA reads TGTGCCAGCAGCGGCGGGGGTCCCCTCTCCCGCACTGAAGCTTTCTTT.

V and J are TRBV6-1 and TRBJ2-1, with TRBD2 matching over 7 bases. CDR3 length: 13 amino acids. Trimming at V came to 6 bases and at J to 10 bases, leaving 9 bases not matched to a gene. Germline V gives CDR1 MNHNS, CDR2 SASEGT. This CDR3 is CASSKEAGYEQFF. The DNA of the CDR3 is TGTGCCAGCAGCAAAGAAGCGGGGTACGAGCAGTTCTTC.

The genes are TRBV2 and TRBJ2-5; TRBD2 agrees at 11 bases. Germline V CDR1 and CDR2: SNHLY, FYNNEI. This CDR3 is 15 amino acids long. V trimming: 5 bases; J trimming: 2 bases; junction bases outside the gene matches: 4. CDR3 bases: TGTGCCAGCAGTATAGCGGGGGGGATGCAAGAGACCCAGTACTTC. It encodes CASSIAGGMQETQYF. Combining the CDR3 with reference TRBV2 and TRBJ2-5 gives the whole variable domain EPEVTQTPSHQVTQMGQEVILRCVPISNHLYFYWYRQILGQKVEFLVSFYNNEISEKSEIFDDQFSVERPDGSNFTLKIRSTKLEDSAMYFCASSIAGGMQETQYFGPGTRLLVL.

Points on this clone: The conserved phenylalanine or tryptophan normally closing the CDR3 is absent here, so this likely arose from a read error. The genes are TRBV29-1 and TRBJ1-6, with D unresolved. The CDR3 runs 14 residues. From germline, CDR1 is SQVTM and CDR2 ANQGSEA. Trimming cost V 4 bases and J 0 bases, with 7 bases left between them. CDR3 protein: CSVAVSSYNSPLHL. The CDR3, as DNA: TGCAGCGTTGCAGTGAGCTCCTATAATTCACCCCTCCACCTT.

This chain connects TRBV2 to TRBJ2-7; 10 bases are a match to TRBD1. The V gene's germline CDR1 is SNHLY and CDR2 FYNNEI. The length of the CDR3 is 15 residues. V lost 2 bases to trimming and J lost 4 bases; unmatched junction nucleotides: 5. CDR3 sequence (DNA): TGTGCCAGCAGTGAAAAGACAGGGGGCCCTTACGAGCAGTACTTC. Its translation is CASSEKTGGPYEQYF.

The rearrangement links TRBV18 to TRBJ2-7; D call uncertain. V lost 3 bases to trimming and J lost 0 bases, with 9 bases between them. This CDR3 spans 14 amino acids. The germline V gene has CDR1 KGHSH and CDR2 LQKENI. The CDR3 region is CASSPFGPSYEQYF. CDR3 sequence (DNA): TGTGCCAGCTCACCCTTCGGGCCCTCCTACGAGCAGTACTTC. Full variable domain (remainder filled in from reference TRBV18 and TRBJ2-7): NAGVMQNPRHLVRRRGQEARLRCSPMKGHSHVYWYRQLPEEGLKFMVYLQKENIIDESGMPKERFSAEFPKEGPSILRIQQVVRGDSAAYFCASSPFGPSYEQYFGPGTRLTVT.

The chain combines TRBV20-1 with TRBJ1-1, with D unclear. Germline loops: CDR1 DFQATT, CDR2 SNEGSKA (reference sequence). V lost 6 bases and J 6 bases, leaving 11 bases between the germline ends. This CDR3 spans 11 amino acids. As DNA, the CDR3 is TGCAGTGCCCTACAGTTCCCTGAAGCTTTCTTT. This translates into CSALQFPEAFF.

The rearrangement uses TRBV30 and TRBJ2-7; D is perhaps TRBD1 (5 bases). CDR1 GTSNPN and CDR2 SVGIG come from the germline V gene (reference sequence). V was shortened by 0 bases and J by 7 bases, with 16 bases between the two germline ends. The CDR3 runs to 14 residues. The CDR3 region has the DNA TGTGCCTGGAGTGTAGGCCAAGGGGTGAGGGAGCAGTACTTC. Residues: CAWSVGQGVREQYF.

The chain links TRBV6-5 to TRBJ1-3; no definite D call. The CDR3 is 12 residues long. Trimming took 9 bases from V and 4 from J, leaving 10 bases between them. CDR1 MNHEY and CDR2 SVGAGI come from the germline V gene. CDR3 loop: CASKSVGNTIYF. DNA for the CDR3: TGTGCCAGTAAATCGGTCGGAAACACCATATATTTT.

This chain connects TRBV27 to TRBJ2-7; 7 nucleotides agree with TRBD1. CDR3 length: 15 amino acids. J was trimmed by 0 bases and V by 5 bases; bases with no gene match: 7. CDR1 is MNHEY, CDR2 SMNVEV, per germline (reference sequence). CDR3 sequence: CASSTRQGTSYEQYF. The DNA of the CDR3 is TGTGCCAGCAGTACCCGACAGGGAACCTCCTACGAGCAGTACTTC.

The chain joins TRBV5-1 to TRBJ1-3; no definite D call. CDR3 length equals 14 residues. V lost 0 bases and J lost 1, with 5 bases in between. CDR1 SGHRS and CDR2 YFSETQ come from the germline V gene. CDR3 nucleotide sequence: TGCGCCAGCAGCTTGGAACCTTCTGGAAACACCATATATTTT. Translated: CASSLEPSGNTIYF.

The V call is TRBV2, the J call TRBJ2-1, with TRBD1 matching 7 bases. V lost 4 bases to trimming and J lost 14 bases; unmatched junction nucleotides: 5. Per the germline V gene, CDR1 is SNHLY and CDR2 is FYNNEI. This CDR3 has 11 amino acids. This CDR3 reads CASSAIQGKFF. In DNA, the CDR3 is TGTGCCAGCAGTGCGATACAGGGGAAGTTCTTC.